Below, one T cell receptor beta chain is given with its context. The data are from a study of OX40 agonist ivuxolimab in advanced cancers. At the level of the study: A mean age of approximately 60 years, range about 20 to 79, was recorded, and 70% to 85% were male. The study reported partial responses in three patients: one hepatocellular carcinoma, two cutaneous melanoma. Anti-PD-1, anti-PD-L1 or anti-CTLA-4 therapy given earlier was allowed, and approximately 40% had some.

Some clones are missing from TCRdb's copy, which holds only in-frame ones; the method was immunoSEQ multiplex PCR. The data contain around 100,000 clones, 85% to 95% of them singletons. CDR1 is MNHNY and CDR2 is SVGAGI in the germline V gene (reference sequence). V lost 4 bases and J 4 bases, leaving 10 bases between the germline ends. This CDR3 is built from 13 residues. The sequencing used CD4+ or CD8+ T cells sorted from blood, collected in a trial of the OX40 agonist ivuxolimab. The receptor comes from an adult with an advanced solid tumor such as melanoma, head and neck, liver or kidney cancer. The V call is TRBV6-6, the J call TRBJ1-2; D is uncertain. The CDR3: CASSSREGYGYTF. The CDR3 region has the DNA TGTGCCAGCAGTTCGAGGGAAGGCTATGGCTACACCTTC.